The T cell receptor (beta chain) described here comes from a study of Ad26.COV2.S vaccination and SARS-CoV-2 variants. Study results and caveats: Vaccinees and placebo recipients showed similar non-spike TCR breadth.

The treatment: some 20 received Ad26.COV2.S at low or high dose, single or two shots; five or six received placebo; per-sample allocation not given. Repertoires come from day 63 after the first vaccine or placebo injection. This table comes from immunoSEQ multiplex PCR, and its TCRdb copy is limited to in-frame clones, with some not included. Found here are about 330,000 clones, roughly 90% of them singletons; the top ten hold around 5%. For this clone: The antigen is unknown.

The CDR3 runs to 14 residues. V trimming: 3 bases; J trimming: 14 bases; junction bases outside the gene matches: 12. Looked up from germline, CDR1 is SGHRS and CDR2 is YFSETQ. The rearrangement uses TRBV5-1 and TRBJ1-4; 8 bases match TRBD1. This TCR came from a person between 18 and 60 years old who received the Ad26.COV2.S COVID-19 vaccine or a placebo. Sample: peripheral blood, taken in a trial of Ad26.COV2.S vaccine versus placebo. Here the CDR3 reads CASSSPMDRAVLFF. The CDR3 nucleotides are TGCGCCAGCAGCTCGCCCATGGACAGGGCGGTGCTGTTTTTT.